Below are 9 T cell receptor beta chains sequenced from a single sample in a study of siplizumab effects on memory and regulatory T cells. Sequenced by immunoSEQ multiplex PCR; TCRdb stores in-frame clones only, minus some. The sample contains about 100,000 clones, 94% of which appear only once. Sequencing used non-Treg CD4+ T cells sorted from blood. Receptors originate from a human donor in good health.

This sequence joins TRBV10-3 and TRBJ2-7, with 10 bases fitting TRBD2. The germline V gene has CDR1 ENHRY and CDR2 SYGVKD. J gave up 5 bases and V 6 bases, and 10 bases lay outside the gene matches. The CDR3 sequence is 15 residues long. CDR3 coding DNA: TGTGCCATCAGGGCTAGCGGGAGAGAAATTGACGAGCAGTACTTC. Translating it yields CAIRASGREIDEQYF.

This clone was seen just once. V and J are TRBV2 and TRBJ2-7; TRBD1 agrees at 9 bases. The CDR3 covers 18 residues. J was trimmed by 4 bases and V by 4 bases; bases with no gene match: 17. CDR1 and CDR2 from the germline V gene are SNHLY and FYNNEI. The CDR3: CASSVTPLPGQGSYEQYF. DNA for the CDR3: TGTGCCAGCAGTGTGACTCCCCTACCGGGACAGGGTTCTTACGAGCAGTACTTC.

The rearrangement links TRBV30 to TRBJ2-1; D is unclear. Germline V lookup: CDR1 GTSNPN, CDR2 SVGIG (reference sequence). Between the trimmed V and J ends, which lost 8 bases and 3 bases, there was a span of 17 bases. This CDR3 region has 14 residues. The chain's CDR3 is CAHTVGRHYNEQFF. CDR3 DNA: TGTGCCCACACGGTGGGCAGACACTACAATGAGCAGTTCTTC.

This chain connects TRBV5-4 to TRBJ1-2; a weak D match, TRBD1 (6 bases). The length of the CDR3 is 15 residues. Germline V CDR1 and CDR2: SGHNT, YYREEE (reference sequence). Deletions cut 1 base from V and 2 bases from J, with 12 bases between. This CDR3 reads CASSLYDRRNYGYTF. As DNA, the CDR3 is TGTGCCAGCAGCTTGTACGACAGGAGGAACTATGGCTACACCTTC.

The sample holds one count of this clone. The V and J genes are TRBV6-6 and TRBJ2-3; TRBD2 matches at 8 bases. From germline, CDR1 is MNHNY and CDR2 SVGAGI (reference sequence). The CDR3 is made up of 14 amino acids. The V and J ends lost 5 bases and 4 bases, in that order; junction bases with no gene match: 5. The CDR3 DNA follows: TGTGCCAGCAGTCCGGGACTAGAGGCAGATACGCAGTATTTT. Protein product: CASSPGLEADTQYF.

The chain combines TRBV19 with TRBJ2-7; 8 bases match TRBD1. The germline gives CDR1 LNHDA, CDR2 SQIVND (reference sequence). The CDR3 has 15 residues. V lost 10 bases to trimming and J lost 3 bases; unmatched junction nucleotides: 14. CDR3 sequence reads: CAKVYSRGLFYEQYF. CDR3 bases: TGTGCCAAAGTATACAGCAGGGGGCTTTTCTACGAGCAGTACTTC.

This clone was counted once. The V and J genes are TRBV6-5 and TRBJ2-2; D might be TRBD1 or TRBD2, each matching 6 bases. Per germline, CDR1 MNHEY and CDR2 SVGAGI. With 10 bases removed from V and 4 bases from J, the gap between germline ends came to 19 bases. CDR3 length: 15 amino acids. The CDR3: CAIGGFGGFTGELFF. DNA for the CDR3: TGTGCCATCGGAGGTTTCGGGGGCTTCACCGGGGAGCTGTTTTTT.

This rearrangement joins TRBV15 to TRBJ2-2; D perhaps matches TRBD2 (5 bases). This CDR3 has 14 amino acids. The germline CDR1 and CDR2 sequences are LNHNV and YYDKDF (reference sequence). Trimming shortened V by 0 bases and J by 6 bases, and 8 bases separated the two germline ends. The CDR3 region has the DNA TGTGCCACCAGCAGAGATTCGGGGTCCGGGGAGCTGTTTTTT. It is translated as CATSRDSGSGELFF.

This chain links TRBV27 with TRBJ2-3; the D is unclear. The CDR3 loop spans 13 amino acids. V was shortened by 2 bases and J by 7 bases, with 10 bases between the two germline ends. Germline V gene sequence: CDR1 MNHEY, CDR2 SMNVEV (reference sequence). The CDR3 loop reads CASSLDLGYTQYF. In DNA form, the CDR3 reads TGTGCCAGCAGTTTAGATTTGGGTTATACGCAGTATTTT.